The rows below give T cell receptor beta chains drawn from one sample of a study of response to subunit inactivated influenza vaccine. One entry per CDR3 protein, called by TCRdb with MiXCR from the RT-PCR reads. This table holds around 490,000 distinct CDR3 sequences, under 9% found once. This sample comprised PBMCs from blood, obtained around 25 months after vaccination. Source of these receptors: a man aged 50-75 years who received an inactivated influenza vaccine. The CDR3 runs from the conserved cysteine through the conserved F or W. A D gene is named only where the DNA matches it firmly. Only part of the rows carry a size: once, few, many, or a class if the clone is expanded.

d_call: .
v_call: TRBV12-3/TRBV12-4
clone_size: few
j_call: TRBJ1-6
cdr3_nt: TGTGCCAGCAGTTTAAACCCCTCACAAAGGGGGTATAATTCACCCCTCCACTTT
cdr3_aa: CASSLNPSQRGYNSPLHF

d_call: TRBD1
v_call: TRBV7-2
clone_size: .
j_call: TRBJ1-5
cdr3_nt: TGTGCCAGCAGCTTGCAGGGGGTTGGCAATCAGCCCCAGCATTTT
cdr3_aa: CASSLQGVGNQPQHF

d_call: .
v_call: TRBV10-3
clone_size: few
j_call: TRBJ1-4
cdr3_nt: TGTGCCATCAGTGAGTCTCGGGGCCGACCTAATGAAAAACTGTTTTTT
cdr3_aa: CAISESRGRPNEKLFF

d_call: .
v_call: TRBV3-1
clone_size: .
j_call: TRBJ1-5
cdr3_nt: TGTGCCAGCAGCCTGAGTATGGGCGGTCAGCCCCAGCATTTT
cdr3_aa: CASSLSMGGQPQHF

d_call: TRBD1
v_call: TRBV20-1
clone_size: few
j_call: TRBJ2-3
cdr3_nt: TGCAGTGCTAGTCCACCTCCCGGGACAGCAGATACGCAGTATTTT
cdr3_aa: CSASPPPGTADTQYF

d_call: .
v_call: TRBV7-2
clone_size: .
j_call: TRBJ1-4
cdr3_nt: TGTGCCAGCAGCCCAAATCAGGGGTGGGAAAAACTGTTTTTT
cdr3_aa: CASSPNQGWEKLFF

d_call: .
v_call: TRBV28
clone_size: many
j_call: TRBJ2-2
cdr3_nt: TGTGCCAGCAGTTTATACAGGTTCCCGAACACCGGGGAGCTGTTTTTT
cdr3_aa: CASSLYRFPNTGELFF

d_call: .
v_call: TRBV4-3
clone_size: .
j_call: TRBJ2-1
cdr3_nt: TGCGCCAGCAGCCAAGTTACCGGGACACCCTACAATGAGCAGTTCTTC
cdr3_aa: CASSQVTGTPYNEQFF

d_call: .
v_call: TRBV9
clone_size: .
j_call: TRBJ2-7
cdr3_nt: TGTGCCAGCAGCGTATCCAGCTCCTACGAGCAGTACTTC
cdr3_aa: CASSVSSSYEQYF

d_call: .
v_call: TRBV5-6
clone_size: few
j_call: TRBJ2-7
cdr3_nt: TGTGCCAGCAGCCCCCGGGACGGAACCTACGAGCAGTACTTC
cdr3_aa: CASSPRDGTYEQYF

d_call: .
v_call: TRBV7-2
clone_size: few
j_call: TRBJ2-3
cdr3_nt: TGTGCCAGCAGCTTAGCGGCGAGGCCCACAGATACGCAGTATTTT
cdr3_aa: CASSLAARPTDTQYF

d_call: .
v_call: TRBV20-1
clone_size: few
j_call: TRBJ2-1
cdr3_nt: TGCAGTGCTAGAGGGGTGGGCTATAACTACAATGAGCAGTTCTTC
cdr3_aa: CSARGVGYNYNEQFF

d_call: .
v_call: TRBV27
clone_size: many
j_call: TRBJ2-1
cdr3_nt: TGTGCCAGCTCGGGGGCCAATGAGCAGTTCTTC
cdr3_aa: CASSGANEQFF

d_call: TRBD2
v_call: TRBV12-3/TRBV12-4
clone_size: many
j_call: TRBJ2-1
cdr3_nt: TGTGCCAGCAGACGTCTAGCGGGGGGTAACAATGAGCAGTTCTTC
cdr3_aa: CASRRLAGGNNEQFF

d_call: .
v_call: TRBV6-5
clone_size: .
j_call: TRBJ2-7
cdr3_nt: TGTGCCAGCAGTTACGGGCAGCACTACGAGCAGTACTTC
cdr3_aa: CASSYGQHYEQYF

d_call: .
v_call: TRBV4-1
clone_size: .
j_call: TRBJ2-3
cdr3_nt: TGCGCCAGCAGCACATTGATCCAGGGGTACACAGATACGCAGTATTTT
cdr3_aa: CASSTLIQGYTDTQYF

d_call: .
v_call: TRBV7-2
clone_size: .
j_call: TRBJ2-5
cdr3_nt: TGTGCCAGCAGCTTAGGGGTTGGCGGGAAAGAGACCCAGTACTTC
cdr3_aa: CASSLGVGGKETQYF

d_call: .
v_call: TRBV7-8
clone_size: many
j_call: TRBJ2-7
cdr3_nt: TGTGCCAGCAGCTTAGAGGGGGGGGCAGTCAATTACGAGCAGTACTTC
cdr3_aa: CASSLEGGAVNYEQYF

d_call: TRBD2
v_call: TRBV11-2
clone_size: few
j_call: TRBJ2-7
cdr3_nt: TGTGCCAGCAGCTCCAGAGGACTAGCGGGGGGCAGCTCCTACGAGCAGTACTTC
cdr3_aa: CASSSRGLAGGSSYEQYF

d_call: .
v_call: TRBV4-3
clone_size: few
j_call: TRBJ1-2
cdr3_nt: TGCGCCAGCAGCCAAGAAGGTGTCCCCCCCGGCCGGGAGGACTATGGCTACACCTTC
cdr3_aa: CASSQEGVPPGREDYGYTF

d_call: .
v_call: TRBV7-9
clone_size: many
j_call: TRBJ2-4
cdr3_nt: TGTGCCAGCAGCCGTATATCGGACCCACTAGCCAAAAACATTCAGTACTTC
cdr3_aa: CASSRISDPLAKNIQYF

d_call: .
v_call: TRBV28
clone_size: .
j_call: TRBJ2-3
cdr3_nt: TGTGCCAGCAGTTTAATTTTTGGCACTAGCACAGATACGCAGTATTTT
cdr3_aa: CASSLIFGTSTDTQYF

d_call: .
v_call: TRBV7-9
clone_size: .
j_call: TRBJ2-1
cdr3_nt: TGTGCCAGCAGCTCCATCTTTACGGGGAGCTCCTACAATGAGCAGTTCTTC
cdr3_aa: CASSSIFTGSSYNEQFF

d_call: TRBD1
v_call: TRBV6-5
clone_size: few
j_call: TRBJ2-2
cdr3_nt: TGTGCCAGCAGTTTAGGACAGGGGGTCGCCGGGGAGCTGTTTTTT
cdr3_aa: CASSLGQGVAGELFF

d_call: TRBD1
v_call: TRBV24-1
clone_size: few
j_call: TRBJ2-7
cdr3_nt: TGTGCCACCAGTGGCGGAACCGGGACAGGGAACTACGAGCAGTACTTC
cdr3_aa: CATSGGTGTGNYEQYF

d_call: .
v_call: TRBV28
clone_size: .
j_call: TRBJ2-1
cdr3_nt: TGTGCCAGCAGGCCGGAGACTAGTGTCAATGAGCAGTTCTTC
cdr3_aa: CASRPETSVNEQFF

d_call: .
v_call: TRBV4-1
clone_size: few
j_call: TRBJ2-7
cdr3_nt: TGCGCCAGCAGCCAAGGTCCCCGATCGCCTCGGGTGCAGTACTTC
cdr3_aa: CASSQGPRSPRVQYF

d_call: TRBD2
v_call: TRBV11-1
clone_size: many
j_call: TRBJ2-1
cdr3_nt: TGTGCCAGCAGCACCTCCCTCGCCAGCGGGAGGGCGAATGAGCAGTTCTTC
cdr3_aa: CASSTSLASGRANEQFF

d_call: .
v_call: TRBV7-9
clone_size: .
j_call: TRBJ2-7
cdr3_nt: TGTGCCAGCAGCTCCGCTGGGACGGTGAGCTCCTACGAGCAGTACTTC
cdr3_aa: CASSSAGTVSSYEQYF